This T cell receptor beta chain derives from a study of CD8 T cells in ankylosing spondylitis. This clonotype came up many times. Its antigen is as yet unknown. V was cut by 0 bases and J by 8 bases, with 11 bases left in between. The length of the CDR3 is 14 residues. Per germline, CDR1 MGHRA and CDR2 YSYEKL. TCRdb reanalysed the 5' RACE reads using MiXCR and keeps one entry per CDR3 protein. This sample carries around 250,000 distinct CDR3 sequences, about 10% of them seen once, and the ten largest clones take around 6.5%. Whole-study findings and limits: A motif in TCR beta, a set of eight or nine highly homologous variants, appeared characteristic of ankylosing spondylitis blood. Previous work reported some of these motif variants in the synovial fluid and blood of reactive arthritis.

V is TRBV4-1 and J is TRBJ2-4; unclear D gene. This clonotype was obtained from a male donor with ankylosing spondylitis or in good health (not recorded which). The material sequenced was blood, either unsorted or a sorted T cell fraction (not recorded which). The CDR3 bases are TGCGCCAGCAGCCAAGATCGGGTGGTGGACATTCAGTACTTC. Its protein product is CASSQDRVVDIQYF.